This TCR beta chain was identified in a study of shared clonotypes between healthy human individuals. Trimming removed 3 bases at V and 4 bases at J, with 17 bases between. The CDR3 loop spans 16 amino acids. The germline gives CDR1 SGHAT, CDR2 FQNNGV. Using immunoSEQ multiplex PCR, the repertoire was profiled, and TCRdb retains in-frame clones only, with some absent. The table has 2,100,000 or so clones, roughly 95% seen once. CD4+ cells were split into CD45RA+ naive and CD45RA-negative memory subsets. The TCR was taken from a young man in good health. The V call is TRBV11-2, the J call TRBJ2-3; the D is unclear. Sequencing was performed on naive CD4+ T cells sorted from blood. As for subset: CD45RA+ positively selected. The CDR3 is CASSFSFFDRADTQYF. CDR3 sequence (DNA): TGTGCCAGCAGCTTCAGTTTCTTTGATAGAGCAGATACGCAGTATTTT.